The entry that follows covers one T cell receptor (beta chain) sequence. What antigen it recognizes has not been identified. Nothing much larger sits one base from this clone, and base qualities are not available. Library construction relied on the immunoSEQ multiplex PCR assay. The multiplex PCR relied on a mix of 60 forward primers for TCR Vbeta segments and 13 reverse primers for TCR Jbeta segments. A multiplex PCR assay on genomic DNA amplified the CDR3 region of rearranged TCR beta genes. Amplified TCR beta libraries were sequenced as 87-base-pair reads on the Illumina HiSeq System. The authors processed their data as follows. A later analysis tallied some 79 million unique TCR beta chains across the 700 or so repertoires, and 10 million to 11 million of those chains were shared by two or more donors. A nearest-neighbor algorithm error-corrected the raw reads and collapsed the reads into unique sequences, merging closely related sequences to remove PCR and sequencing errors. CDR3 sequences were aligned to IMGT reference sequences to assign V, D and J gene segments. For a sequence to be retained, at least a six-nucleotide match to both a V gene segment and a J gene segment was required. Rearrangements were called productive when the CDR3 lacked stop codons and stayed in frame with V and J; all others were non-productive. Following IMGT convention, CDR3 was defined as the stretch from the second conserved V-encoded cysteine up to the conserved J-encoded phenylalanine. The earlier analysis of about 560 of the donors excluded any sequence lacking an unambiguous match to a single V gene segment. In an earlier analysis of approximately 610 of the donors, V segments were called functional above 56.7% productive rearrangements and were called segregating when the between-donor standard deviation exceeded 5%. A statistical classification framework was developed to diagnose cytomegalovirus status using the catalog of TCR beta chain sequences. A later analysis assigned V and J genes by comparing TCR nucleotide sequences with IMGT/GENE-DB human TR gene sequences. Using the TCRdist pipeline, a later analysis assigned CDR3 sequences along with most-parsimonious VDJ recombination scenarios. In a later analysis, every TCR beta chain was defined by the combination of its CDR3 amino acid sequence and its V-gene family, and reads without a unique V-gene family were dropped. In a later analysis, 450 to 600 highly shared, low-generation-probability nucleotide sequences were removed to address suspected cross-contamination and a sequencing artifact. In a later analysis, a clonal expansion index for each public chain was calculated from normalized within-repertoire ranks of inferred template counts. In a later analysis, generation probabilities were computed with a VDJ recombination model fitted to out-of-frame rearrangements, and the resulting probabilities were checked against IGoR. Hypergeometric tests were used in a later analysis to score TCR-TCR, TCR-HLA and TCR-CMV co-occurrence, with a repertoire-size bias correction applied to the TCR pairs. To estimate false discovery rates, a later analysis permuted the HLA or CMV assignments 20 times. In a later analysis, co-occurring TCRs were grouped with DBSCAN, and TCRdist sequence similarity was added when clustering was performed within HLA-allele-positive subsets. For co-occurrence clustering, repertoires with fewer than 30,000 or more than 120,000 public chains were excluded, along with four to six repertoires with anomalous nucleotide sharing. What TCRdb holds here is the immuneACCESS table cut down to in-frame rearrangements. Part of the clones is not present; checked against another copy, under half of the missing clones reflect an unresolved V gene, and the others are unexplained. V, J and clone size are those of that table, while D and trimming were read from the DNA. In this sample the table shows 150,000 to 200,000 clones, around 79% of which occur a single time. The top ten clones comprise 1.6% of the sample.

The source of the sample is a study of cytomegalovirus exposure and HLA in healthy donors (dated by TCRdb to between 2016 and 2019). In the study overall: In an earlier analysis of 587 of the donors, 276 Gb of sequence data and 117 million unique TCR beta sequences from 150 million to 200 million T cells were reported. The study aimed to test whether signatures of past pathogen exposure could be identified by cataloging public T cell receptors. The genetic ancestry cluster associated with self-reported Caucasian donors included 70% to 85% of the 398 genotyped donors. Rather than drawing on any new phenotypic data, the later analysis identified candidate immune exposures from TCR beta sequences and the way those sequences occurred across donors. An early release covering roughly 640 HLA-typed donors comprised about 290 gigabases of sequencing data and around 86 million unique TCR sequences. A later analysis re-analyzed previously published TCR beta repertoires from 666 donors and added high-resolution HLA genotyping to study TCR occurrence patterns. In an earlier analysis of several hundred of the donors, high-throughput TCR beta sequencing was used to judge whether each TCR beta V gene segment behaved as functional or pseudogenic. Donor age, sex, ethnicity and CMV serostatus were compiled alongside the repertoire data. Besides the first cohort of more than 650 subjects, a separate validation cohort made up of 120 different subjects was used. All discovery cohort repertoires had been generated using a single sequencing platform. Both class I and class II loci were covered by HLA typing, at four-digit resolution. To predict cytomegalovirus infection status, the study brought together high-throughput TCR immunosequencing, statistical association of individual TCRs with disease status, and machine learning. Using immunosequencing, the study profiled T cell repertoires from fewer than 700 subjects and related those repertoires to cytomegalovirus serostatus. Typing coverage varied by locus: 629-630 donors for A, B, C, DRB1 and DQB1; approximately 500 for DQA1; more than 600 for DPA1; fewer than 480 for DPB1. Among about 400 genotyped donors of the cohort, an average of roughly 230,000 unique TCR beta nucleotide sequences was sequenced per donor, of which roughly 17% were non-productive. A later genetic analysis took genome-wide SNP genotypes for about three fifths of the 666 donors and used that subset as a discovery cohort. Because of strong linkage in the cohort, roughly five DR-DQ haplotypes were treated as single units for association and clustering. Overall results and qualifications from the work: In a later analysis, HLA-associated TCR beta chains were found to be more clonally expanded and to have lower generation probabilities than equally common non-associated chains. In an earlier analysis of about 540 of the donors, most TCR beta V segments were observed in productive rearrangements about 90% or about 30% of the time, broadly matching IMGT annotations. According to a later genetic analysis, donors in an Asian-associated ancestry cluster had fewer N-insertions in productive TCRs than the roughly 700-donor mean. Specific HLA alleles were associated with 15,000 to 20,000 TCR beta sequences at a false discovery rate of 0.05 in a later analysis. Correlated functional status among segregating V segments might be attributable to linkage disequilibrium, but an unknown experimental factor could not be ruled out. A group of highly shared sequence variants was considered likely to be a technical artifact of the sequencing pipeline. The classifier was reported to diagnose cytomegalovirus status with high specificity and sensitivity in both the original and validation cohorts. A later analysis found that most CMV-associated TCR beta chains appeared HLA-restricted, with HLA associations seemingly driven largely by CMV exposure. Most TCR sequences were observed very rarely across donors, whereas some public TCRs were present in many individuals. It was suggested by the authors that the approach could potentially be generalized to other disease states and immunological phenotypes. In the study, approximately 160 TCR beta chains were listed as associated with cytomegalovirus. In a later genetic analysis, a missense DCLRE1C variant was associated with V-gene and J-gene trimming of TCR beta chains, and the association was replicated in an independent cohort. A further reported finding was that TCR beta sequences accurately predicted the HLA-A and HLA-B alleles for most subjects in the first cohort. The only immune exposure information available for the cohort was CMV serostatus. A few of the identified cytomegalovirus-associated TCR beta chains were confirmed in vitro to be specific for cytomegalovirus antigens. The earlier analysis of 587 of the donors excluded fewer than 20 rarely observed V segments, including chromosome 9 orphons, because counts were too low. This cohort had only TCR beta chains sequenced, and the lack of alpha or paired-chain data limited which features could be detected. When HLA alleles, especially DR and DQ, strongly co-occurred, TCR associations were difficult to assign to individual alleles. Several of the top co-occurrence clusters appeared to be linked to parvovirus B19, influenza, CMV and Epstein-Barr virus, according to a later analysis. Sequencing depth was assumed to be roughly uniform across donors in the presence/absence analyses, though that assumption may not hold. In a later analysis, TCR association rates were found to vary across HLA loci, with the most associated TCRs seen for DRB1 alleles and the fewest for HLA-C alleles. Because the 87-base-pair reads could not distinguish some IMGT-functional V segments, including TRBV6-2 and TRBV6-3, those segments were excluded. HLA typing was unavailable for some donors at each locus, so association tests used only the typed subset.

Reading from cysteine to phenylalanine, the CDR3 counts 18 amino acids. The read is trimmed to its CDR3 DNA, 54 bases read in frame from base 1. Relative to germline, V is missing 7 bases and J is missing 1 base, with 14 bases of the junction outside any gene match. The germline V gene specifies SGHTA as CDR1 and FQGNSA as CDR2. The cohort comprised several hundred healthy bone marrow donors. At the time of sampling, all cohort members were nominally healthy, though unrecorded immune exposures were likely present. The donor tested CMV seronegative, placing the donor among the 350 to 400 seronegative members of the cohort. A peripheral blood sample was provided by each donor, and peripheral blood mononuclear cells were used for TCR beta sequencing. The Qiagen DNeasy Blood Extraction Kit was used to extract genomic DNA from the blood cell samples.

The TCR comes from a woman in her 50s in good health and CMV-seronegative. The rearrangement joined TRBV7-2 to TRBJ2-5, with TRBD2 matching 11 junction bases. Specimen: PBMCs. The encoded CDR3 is CASTRPRLAGLLQETQYF. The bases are TGTGCCAGCACCCGACCTAGACTAGCGGGGCTCCTCCAAGAGACCCAGTACTTC.